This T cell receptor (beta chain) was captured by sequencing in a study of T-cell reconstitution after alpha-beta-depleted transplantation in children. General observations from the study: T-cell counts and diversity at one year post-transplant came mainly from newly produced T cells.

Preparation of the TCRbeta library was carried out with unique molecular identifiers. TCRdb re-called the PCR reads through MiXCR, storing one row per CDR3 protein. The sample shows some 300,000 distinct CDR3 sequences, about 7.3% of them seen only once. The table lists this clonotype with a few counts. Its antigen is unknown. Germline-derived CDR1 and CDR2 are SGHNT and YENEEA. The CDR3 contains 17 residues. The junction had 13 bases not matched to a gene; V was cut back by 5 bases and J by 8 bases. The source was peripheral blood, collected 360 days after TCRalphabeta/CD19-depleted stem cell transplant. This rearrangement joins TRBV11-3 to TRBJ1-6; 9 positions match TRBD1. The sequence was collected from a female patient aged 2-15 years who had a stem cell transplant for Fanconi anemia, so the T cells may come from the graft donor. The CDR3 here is CASSQTTGGLAYSPLHF. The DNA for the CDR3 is TGTGCCAGCAGCCAAACGACAGGGGGTTTAGCCTATTCACCCCTCCACTTT.